This TCR beta chain was recorded in a study of T cell responses to AZD1222 COVID-19 vaccine. Clones were read by immunoSEQ multiplex PCR, and TCRdb kept only the in-frame ones, dropping some. The sample includes approximately 150,000 clones, roughly 88% of them seen just once. The CDR3 spans 17 residues. The germline gives CDR1 SGHAT, CDR2 FQNNGV. V was clipped by 6 bases and J by 0 bases; unmatched bases: 5. Study-level findings and limits: Most donors were white British, females outnumbered males, and clonal diversity was possibly underestimated. Seropositive status at baseline applied to only six AZD1222 recipients.

Concerning this clone: No antigen is known for it.

The rearrangement joins TRBV11-2 to TRBJ2-3; 14 nucleotides match TRBD2. This specimen consisted of peripheral blood, obtained 28 days after the second dose of the MenACWY control vaccine. The clonotype comes from an adult who received the MenACWY meningococcal vaccine as a control. CDR3 sequence: CASSYRLAGGSTDTQYF. DNA of the CDR3: TGTGCCAGCAGTTACCGACTAGCGGGAGGGAGCACAGATACGCAGTATTTT.